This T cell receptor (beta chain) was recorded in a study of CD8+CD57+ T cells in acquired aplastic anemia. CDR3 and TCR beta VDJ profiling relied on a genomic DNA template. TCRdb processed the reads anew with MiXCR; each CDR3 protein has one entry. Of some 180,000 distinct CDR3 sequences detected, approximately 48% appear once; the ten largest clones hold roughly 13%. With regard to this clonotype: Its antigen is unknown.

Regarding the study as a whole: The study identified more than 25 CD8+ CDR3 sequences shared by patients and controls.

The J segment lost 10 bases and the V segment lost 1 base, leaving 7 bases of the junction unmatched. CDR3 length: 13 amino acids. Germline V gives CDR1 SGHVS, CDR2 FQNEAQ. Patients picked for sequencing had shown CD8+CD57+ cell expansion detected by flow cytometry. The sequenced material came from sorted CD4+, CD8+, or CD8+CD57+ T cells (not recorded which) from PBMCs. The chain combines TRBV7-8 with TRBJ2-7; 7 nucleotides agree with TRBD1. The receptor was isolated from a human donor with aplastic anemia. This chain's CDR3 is CASSLVGTADQYF. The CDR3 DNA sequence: TGTGCCAGCAGCTTAGTTGGGACAGCCGATCAGTACTTC.